These 2 T cell receptor beta chains were sequenced from one sample in a study of blood T cell repertoires in COVID-19 (dated by TCRdb to 2018 to 2020). Library prep was done by the immunoSEQ multiplex PCR assay. TCRdb retrieved this table from immuneACCESS and kept in-frame rearrangements only. Not all clones are present; in checked studies, unresolved V genes account for under half, and no reason is known for the remainder. A total of more than 250,000 clones appear in this sample, about 87% of them only once. The biggest ten clones account for roughly 5.3% of the sample. The sample comprised PBMCs or T cells enriched from blood (not recorded which). The receptors stem from a woman aged 25-40 years who had recovered from COVID-19.

The chain has TRBV5-1 and TRBJ1-2; unclear D gene. CDR1 and CDR2 from the germline V gene are SGHRS and YFSETQ. The CDR3 contains 14 residues. Trimming removed 0 bases from V and 1 base from J, with 7 bases in between. The CDR3 DNA is TGCGCCAGCAGCTTGGACTGGAGTAACTATGGCTACACCTTC. Residues: CASSLDWSNYGYTF. Full variable domain (remainder filled in from reference TRBV5-1 and TRBJ1-2): KAGVTQTPRYLIKTRGQQVTLSCSPISGHRSVSWYQQTPGQGLQFLFEYFSETQRNKGNFPGRFSGRQFSNSRSEMNVSTLELGDSALYLCASSLDWSNYGYTFGSGTRLTVV.

This clone has a single count. J is TRBJ2-5 and V is TRBV7-9; a weak D match, TRBD2 (5 bases). Germline assignment: CDR1 SEHNR and CDR2 FQNEAQ (reference sequence). The CDR3 covers 14 residues. The V and J ends lost 5 bases and 0 bases respectively, with 10 bases between them. DNA of the CDR3: TGTGCCAGCAGCGCCCGGGGATACCAAGAGACCCAGTACTTC. Its protein is CASSARGYQETQYF.